This record concerns one T cell receptor (beta chain) sequence. This clone has just a few counts. The specificity of this receptor is unknown. Per-base quality was not reported, and no clone a single base away is much larger than it. This sample is drawn from a study of CD8+ T cells in alopecia areata (dated by TCRdb to about 2018). As for the study more broadly: Treated patients were enrolled in an open-label pilot trial of oral tofacitinib at 5 to 10 mg twice daily for moderate-to-severe alopecia areata. Patients received tofacitinib for 6 to 18 months and were then followed off drug for 6 months to check for delayed response and recurrence. To study T cell clonal expansion in alopecia areata, the researchers applied high-throughput TCRbeta sequencing to both the C3H/HeJ mouse model and human patients. Scalp tissue and sorted CD4+ and CD8+ peripheral blood T cells from patchy and totalis/universalis alopecia areata patients and from healthy controls were covered by human TCRbeta sequencing. Tofacitinib-treated patients had biopsies at baseline and at 4 and 24 weeks of treatment, with a later scalp biopsy in several patients. Scalp clonality was compared across normal scalp (n=4), patchy alopecia areata scalp (n=8), and alopecia totalis/universalis scalp (n=8). The RNA source kit depended on sample type: the PAXgene miRNA kit for fixed scalp, the miRNeasy kit for PBMCs, and the RNeasy kit for mouse skin. TCRbeta CDR3 regions were amplified by immunoSEQ multiplex PCR with 35 Vbeta forward and 13 Jbeta reverse primers. Summary of the overall study and its limitations: TCR sequences shared between patients were less clear than in mice, possibly partly because of HLA diversity in the patient population. Unlike mouse skin, which is dominated by gammadelta T cells, normal human skin has resident alphabeta T cells that are also sequenced, and this complicates analysis of the scalp TCR repertoire. Higher clonality and more expanded CD8+ clones were observed in lesional scalp than in normal scalp, particularly in alopecia totalis/universalis, a finding suggestive of antigenic drive.

The sample's time point, from its label and the paper: baseline before oral tofacitinib. Lesional scalp punch biopsies and peripheral blood were obtained from alopecia areata patients. PBMCs were isolated by density centrifugation and stained for CD3, CD4 and CD8, and CD4+ and CD8+ T cells were sorted on a FACSAria. The junction shows trimming of 0 bases on V and 3 bases on J, plus 11 bases between the germline ends. The CDR3 has 15 amino acids, counting the end cysteine and phenylalanine. Only CDR3 DNA remains: 45 bases, in frame from the first base. CDR1 and CDR2, per the germline V gene, are ENHRY and SYGVKD. Library method: the immunoSEQ multiplex PCR assay. RNA was extracted from all samples and reverse transcribed into cDNA as template for TCR sequencing. SuperScript III was used for first-strand cDNA synthesis, primed with a 2:1 mix of oligo-dT and random hexamers. A synthetic immune receptor repertoire was used to gauge amplification bias, and whatever bias remained was removed computationally. The paper's data handling went like this. Raw reads were preprocessed for error removal, and CDR3 was defined according to IMGT conventions as running from the conserved cysteine to phenylalanine. Clonality was computed by normalizing Shannon entropy by log2 of the number of productive unique TCRs and subtracting the result from 1. CD4 or CD8 identity of scalp clones was inferred by cross-referencing scalp TCRbeta sequences with sorted blood CD4 and CD8 repertoires. In TCRdb, the immuneACCESS table is reduced to in-frame sequences with V and J assigned. These tables do not hold every clone; where another copy was compared, an unresolved V gene accounts for under half, and the others remain unexplained. V, J and clone size are those of that table, while D and trimming were read from the DNA. The sample table holds about 150,000 clones, of which about 50% were seen once. The ten top clones hold roughly a fifth of the sample.

The rearrangement combines TRBV10-3 with TRBJ1-1; the D gene identity is not certain. The TCR originated in a human donor with alopecia areata. The sample was CD8+ T cells sorted from blood, taken at week 0. The CDR3 protein: CAISESSRRDTEAFF. The nucleotide sequence reads TGTGCCATCAGTGAGTCGAGTCGGAGGGACACTGAAGCTTTCTTT.